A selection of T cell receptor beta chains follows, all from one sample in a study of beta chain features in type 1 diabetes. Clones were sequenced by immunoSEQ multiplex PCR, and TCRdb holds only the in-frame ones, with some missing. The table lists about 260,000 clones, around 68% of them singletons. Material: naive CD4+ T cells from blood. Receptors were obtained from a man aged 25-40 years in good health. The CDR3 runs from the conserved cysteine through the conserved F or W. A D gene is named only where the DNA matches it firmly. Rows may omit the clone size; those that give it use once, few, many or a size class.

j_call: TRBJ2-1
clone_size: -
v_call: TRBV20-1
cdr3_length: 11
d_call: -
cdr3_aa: CSAREISEQFF
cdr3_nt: TGCAGTGCTAGAGAAATCAGCGAGCAGTTCTTC

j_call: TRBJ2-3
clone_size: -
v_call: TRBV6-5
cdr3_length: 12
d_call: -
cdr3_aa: CASHTSTDTQYF
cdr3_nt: TGTGCCAGCCATACTAGCACAGATACGCAGTATTTT

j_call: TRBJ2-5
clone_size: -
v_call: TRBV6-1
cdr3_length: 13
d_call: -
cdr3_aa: CASSRTNQETQYF
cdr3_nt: TGTGCCAGCAGCCGGACTAACCAAGAGACCCAGTACTTC

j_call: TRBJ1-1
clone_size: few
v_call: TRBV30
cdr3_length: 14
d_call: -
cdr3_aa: CAWELGGGGTEAFF
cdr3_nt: TGTGCCTGGGAATTGGGGGGAGGCGGCACTGAAGCTTTCTTT

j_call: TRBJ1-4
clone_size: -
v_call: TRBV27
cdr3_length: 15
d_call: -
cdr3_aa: CASSPVGKANEKLFF
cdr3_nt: TGTGCCAGCAGTCCCGTGGGCAAGGCTAATGAAAAACTGTTTTTT

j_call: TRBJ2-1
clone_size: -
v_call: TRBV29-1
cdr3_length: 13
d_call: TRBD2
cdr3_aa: CSGLAGKGNEQFF
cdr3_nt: TGCAGCGGACTAGCGGGGAAAGGCAATGAGCAGTTCTTC

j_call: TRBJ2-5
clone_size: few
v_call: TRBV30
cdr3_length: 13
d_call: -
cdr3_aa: CAWSRQALETQYF
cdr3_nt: TGTGCCTGGAGTCGTCAGGCCCTGGAGACCCAGTACTTC

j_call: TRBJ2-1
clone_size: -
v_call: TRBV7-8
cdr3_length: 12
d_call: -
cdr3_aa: CASSEGGNEQFF
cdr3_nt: TGTGCCAGCAGCGAGGGTGGCAATGAGCAGTTCTTC

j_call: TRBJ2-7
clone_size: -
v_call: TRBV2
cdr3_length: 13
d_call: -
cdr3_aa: CASILGVSYEQYF
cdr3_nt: TGTGCCAGCATATTGGGGGTCTCCTACGAGCAGTACTTC

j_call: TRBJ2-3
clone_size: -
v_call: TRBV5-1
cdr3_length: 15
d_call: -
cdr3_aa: CASSLGQRYTDTQYF
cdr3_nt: TGCGCCAGCAGCTTGGGCCAGCGGTACACAGATACGCAGTATTTT

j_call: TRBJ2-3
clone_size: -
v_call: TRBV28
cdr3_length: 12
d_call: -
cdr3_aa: CASLNQGDTQYF
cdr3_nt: TGTGCCAGCCTCAATCAAGGGGATACGCAGTATTTT

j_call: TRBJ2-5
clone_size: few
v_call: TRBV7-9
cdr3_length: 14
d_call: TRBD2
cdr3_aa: CASSLAGVGETQYF
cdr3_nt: TGTGCCAGCTCTCTAGCGGGAGTGGGAGAGACCCAGTACTTC

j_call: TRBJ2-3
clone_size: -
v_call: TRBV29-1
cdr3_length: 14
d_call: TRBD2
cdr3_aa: CSAGLAGSPDTQYF
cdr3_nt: TGCAGCGCGGGACTAGCGGGGAGTCCAGATACGCAGTATTTT

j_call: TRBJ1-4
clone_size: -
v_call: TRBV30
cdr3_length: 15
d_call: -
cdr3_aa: CAWKAGLATNEKLFF
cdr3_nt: TGTGCCTGGAAGGCAGGGCTTGCAACTAATGAAAAACTGTTTTTT

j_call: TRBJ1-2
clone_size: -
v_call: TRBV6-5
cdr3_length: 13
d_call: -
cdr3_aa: CASSRGQNYGYTF
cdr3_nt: TGTGCCAGCAGCCGTGGACAGAACTATGGCTACACCTTC

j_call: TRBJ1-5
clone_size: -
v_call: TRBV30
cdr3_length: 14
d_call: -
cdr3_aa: CAWSPTRGYQPQHF
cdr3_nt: TGTGCCTGGAGTCCCACCCGTGGGTATCAGCCCCAGCATTTT

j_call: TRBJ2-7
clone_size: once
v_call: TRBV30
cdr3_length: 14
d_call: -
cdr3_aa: CAWSRLVHSYEQYF
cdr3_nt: TGTGCCTGGAGTAGGCTCGTTCACTCCTACGAGCAGTACTTC

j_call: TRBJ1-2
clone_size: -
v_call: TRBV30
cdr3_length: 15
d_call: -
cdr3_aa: CAWSLGQSIHYGYTF
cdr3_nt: TGTGCCTGGAGCTTAGGACAGAGCATTCACTATGGCTACACCTTC

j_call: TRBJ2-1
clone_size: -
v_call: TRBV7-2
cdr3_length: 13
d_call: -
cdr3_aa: CASSSLGNNEQFF
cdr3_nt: TGTGCCAGCAGCTCCTTAGGGAACAATGAGCAGTTCTTC

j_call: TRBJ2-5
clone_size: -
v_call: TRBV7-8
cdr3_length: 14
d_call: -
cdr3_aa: CASSLARLQETQYF
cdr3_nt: TGTGCCAGCAGCTTAGCCAGGCTGCAAGAGACCCAGTACTTC

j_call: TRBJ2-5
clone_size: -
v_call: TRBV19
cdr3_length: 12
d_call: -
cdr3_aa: CASGTVRETQYF
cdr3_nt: TGTGCCAGCGGGACTGTGCGAGAGACCCAGTACTTC

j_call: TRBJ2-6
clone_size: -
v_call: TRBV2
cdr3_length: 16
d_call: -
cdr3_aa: CARGRDLGSGANVLTF
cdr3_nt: TGTGCCAGGGGCAGGGACTTAGGCTCTGGGGCCAACGTCCTGACTTTC

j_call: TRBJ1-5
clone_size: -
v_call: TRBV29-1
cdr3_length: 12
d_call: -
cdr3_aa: CSDHGSFQPQHF
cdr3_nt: TGCAGCGATCACGGTTCGTTTCAGCCCCAGCATTTT

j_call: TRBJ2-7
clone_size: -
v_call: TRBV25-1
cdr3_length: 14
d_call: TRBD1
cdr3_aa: CASSETDRGYEQYF
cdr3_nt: TGTGCCAGCAGTGAAACGGACAGGGGCTACGAGCAGTACTTC

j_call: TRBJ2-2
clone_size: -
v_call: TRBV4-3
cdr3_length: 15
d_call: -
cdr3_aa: CASSQDMANTGELFF
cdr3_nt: TGCGCCAGCAGCCAAGATATGGCGAACACCGGGGAGCTGTTTTTT

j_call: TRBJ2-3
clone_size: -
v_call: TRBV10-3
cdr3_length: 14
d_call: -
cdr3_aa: CAISDRGRTDTQYF
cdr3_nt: TGTGCCATCAGTGACAGGGGTCGAACAGATACGCAGTATTTT

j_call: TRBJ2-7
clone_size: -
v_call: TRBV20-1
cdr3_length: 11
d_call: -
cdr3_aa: CSARTLYEQYF
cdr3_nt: TGCAGTGCTAGAACACTCTACGAGCAGTACTTC

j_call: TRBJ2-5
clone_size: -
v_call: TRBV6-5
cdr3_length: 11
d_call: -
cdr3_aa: CASRLLETQYF
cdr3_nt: TGTGCCAGCAGACTCCTGGAGACCCAGTACTTC

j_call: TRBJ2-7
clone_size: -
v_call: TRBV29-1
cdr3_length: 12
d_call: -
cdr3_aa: CSVADFPYEQYF
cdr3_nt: TGCAGCGTTGCAGACTTTCCCTACGAGCAGTACTTC

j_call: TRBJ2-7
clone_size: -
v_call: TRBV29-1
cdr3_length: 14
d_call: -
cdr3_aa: CSVDGGPPRGEQYF
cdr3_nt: TGCAGCGTTGACGGGGGGCCTCCACGGGGCGAGCAGTACTTC

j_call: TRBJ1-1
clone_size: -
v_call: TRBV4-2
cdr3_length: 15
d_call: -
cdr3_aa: CASSQDLQGNTEAFF
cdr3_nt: TGTGCCAGCAGCCAAGATTTGCAGGGGAACACTGAAGCTTTCTTT

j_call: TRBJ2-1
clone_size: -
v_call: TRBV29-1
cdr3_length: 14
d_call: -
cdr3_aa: CSVEGRASYNEQFF
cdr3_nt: TGCAGCGTTGAGGGCAGGGCTTCCTACAATGAGCAGTTCTTC

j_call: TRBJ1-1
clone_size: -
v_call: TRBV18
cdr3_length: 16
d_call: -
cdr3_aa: CASSPGATVRNTEAFF
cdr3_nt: TGTGCCAGCTCACCAGGGGCGACAGTTCGAAACACTGAAGCTTTCTTT

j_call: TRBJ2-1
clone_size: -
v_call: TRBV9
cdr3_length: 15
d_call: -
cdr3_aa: CASSTQKSSYNEQFF
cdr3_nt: TGTGCCAGCAGCACCCAAAAAAGCTCCTACAATGAGCAGTTCTTC

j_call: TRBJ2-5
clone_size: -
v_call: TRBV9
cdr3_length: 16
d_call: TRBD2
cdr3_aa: CASSVASGGGQETQYF
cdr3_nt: TGTGCCAGCAGCGTGGCTAGCGGCGGGGGTCAGGAGACCCAGTACTTC

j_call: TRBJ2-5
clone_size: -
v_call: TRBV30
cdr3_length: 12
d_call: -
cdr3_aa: CAWSGLEETQYF
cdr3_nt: TGTGCCTGGAGTGGCCTAGAAGAGACCCAGTACTTC

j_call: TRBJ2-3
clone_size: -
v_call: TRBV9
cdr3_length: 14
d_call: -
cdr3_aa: CASSGVVSTDTQYF
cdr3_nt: TGTGCCAGCAGTGGGGTCGTATCCACAGATACGCAGTATTTT

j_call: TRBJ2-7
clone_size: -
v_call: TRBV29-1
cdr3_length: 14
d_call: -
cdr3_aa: CSVEPGQPGDEQYF
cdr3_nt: TGCAGCGTTGAGCCGGGACAACCAGGGGACGAGCAGTACTTC

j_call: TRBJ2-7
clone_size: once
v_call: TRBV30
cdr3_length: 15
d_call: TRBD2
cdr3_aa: CAWSVGLAGGTEQYF
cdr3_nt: TGTGCCTGGAGTGTAGGCCTAGCGGGAGGGACCGAGCAGTACTTC

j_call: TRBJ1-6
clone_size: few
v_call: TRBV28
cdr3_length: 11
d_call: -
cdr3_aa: CASSRNSPLHF
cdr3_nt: TGTGCCAGCAGTAGGAATTCACCCCTCCACTTT

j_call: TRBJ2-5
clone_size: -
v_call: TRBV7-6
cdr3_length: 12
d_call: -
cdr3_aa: CASSSAQETQYF
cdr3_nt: TGTGCCAGCAGCTCAGCCCAAGAGACCCAGTACTTC

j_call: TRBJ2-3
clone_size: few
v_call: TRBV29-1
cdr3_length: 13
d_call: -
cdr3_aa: CSVDRRNTDTQYF
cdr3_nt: TGCAGCGTGGACCGAAGGAACACAGATACGCAGTATTTT

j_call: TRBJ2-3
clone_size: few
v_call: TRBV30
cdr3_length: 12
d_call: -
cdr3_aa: CACTLSTDTQYF
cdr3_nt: TGTGCCTGCACCTTAAGCACAGATACGCAGTATTTT

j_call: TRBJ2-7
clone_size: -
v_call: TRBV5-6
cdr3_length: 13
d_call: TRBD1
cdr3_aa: CASSSGTEYEQYF
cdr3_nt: TGTGCCAGCAGCTCCGGGACAGAATACGAGCAGTACTTC

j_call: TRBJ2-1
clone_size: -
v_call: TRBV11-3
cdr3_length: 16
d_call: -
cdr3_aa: CASSSIYGTPAGEQFF
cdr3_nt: TGTGCCAGCAGCTCAATATACGGGACTCCCGCTGGCGAGCAGTTCTTC

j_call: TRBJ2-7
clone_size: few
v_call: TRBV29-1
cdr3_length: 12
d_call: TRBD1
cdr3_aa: CSIRQGAYEQYF
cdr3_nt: TGCAGCATAAGACAGGGGGCCTACGAGCAGTACTTC

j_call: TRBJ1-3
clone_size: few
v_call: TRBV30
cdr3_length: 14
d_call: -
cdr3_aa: CAWKVSASGNTIYF
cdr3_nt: TGTGCCTGGAAGGTGTCAGCCTCTGGAAACACCATATATTTT

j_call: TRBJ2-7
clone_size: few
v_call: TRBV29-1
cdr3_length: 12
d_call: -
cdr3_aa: CSVVQGTYEQYF
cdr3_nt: TGCAGCGTTGTCCAGGGCACCTACGAGCAGTACTTC

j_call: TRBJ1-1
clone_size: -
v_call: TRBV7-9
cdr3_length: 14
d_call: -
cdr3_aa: CASSPPGGDTEAFF
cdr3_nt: TGTGCCAGCAGCCCCCCGGGGGGGGACACTGAAGCTTTCTTT

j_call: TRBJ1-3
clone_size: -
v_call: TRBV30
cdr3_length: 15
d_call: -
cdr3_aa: CAWDKELSSGNTIYF
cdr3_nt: TGTGCCTGGGATAAGGAGCTCAGCTCTGGAAACACCATATATTTT

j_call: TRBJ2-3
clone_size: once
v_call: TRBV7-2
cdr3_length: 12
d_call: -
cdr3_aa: CASSLGLDTQYF
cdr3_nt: TGTGCCAGCAGCTTAGGACTGGATACGCAGTATTTT

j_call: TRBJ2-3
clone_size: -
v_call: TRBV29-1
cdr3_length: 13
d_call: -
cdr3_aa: CSVDLGGTDTQYF
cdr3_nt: TGCAGCGTTGATCTAGGTGGGACAGATACGCAGTATTTT

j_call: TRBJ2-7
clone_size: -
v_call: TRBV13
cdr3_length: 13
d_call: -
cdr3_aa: CASSHRGLYEQYF
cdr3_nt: TGTGCCAGCAGCCACAGGGGACTCTACGAGCAGTACTTC

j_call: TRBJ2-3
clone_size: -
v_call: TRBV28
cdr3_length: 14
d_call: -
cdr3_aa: CASSPPLPGLAQYF
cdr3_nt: TGTGCCAGCAGTCCTCCCCTGCCGGGACTGGCGCAGTATTTT

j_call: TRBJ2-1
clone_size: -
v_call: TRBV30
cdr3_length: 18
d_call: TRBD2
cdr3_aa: CAWSRTSGRLVAYNEQFF
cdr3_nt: TGTGCCTGGAGTAGGACTAGCGGGAGACTGGTAGCCTACAATGAGCAGTTCTTC